This T cell receptor (beta chain) derives from a study of Graves' ophthalmopathy and Graves' hyperthyroidism. General observations from the study: Appearing in blood as well were most expanded thyroid clonotypes above 0.001 frequency. For predicting ophthalmopathy progression, the model had 70.59% sensitivity and roughly 72% specificity. A roughly 80% specificity and around 86% sensitivity were achieved by a 13-signature model that separated ophthalmopathy from stable hyperthyroidism.

Germline-derived CDR1 and CDR2 are SGHRS and YFSETQ. This CDR3 comprises 15 residues. V gave up 0 bases and J gave up 0 bases, with 7 bases separating them. Enrolled hyperthyroidism patients had a new diagnosis, a duration under 2 months, and an age of 18 to 65. RNA transcripts were the template, and TCR beta CDR3 regions were amplified from them. The first round was an RT-PCR with HTBI primers, and the second round was a multiplex PCR. Via MiXCR, TCRdb re-called the multiplex PCR reads, giving one row per CDR3 protein. The sample yields about 420,000 distinct CDR3 sequences, roughly 21% seen once. This clonotype came up many times. What it binds is not known.

The sequencing sample was made of peripheral blood. The chain employs TRBV5-1 and TRBJ1-3; no reliable D call. The clonotype originates from a woman under 30 with stable Graves' hyperthyroidism. The CDR3 protein is CASSLGLSSGNTIYF. As DNA, the CDR3 is TGCGCCAGCAGCTTGGGGTTGAGCTCTGGAAACACCATATATTTT.